Presented here are 6 T cell receptor beta chains from one specimen sequenced in a study of CD8+ T cells in alopecia areata. RNA was extracted and reverse transcribed into cDNA as the sequencing template. The method was immunoSEQ multiplex PCR; TCRdb's version includes in-frame clones alone and lacks a portion of them. The sample has tens of thousands of clones, around two thirds seen once. Stated treatment: oral pan-JAK inhibitor, 5-10 mg twice daily. The sequences come from CD8+ T cells sorted from blood, collected at week 24, from a patient treated with tofacitinib. Every receptor here comes from a human donor with alopecia areata.

The chain couples TRBV5-5 to TRBJ2-7; D could derive from TRBD1 or TRBD2 (6 bases each). Germline loops: CDR1 SGHKS, CDR2 YYEKEE (reference sequence). The CDR3 sequence is 15 residues long. The ends were cut back, 3 bases at V and 3 bases at J, with 16 bases in the middle. The CDR3 coding sequence is TGTGCCAGCAGCTCCGCTTGGGGGGCCGGCTACGAGCAGTACTTC. This codes for CASSSAWGAGYEQYF.

This chain uses TRBV10-3 with TRBJ2-5, with 7 positions matching TRBD2. Losses at the gene ends were 8 bases for V and 2 bases for J; bases not matched to a gene: 8. From germline, CDR1 is ENHRY and CDR2 SYGVKD. This CDR3 is 14 amino acids long. CDR3 bases: TGTGCCATCGGGGGGAGCGGGATACAAGAGACCCAGTACTTC. It encodes CAIGGSGIQETQYF.

The CDR3 DNA reads TGTGCCAGCAGCGTAGAACCGGCAGATACGCAGTATTTT. This translates into CASSVEPADTQYF. V and J are TRBV9 and TRBJ2-3, with unresolved D. V was trimmed by 0 bases and J by 4 bases, leaving 6 bases between them. The germline gives CDR1 SGDLS, CDR2 YYNGEE. There are 13 residues in the CDR3.

This clone was counted between two and nine times. The chain uses TRBV5-6 and TRBJ2-5, with D tentatively TRBD2 (6 bases). The length of the CDR3 is 16 residues. Trimming left V 0 bases short and J 1 base short, with 13 bases between. From germline, CDR1 is SGHDT and CDR2 YYEEEE. The CDR3 reads CASSLGSRTTQETQYF. The CDR3 nucleotides read TGTGCCAGCAGCTTGGGTAGTAGGACTACCCAAGAGACCCAGTACTTC.

This clone was recorded once. This chain connects TRBV7-6 to TRBJ1-5; D is ambiguous. Germline V gene lookup returns CDR1 SGHVS and CDR2 FNYEAQ. The CDR3 spans 16 residues. V lost 1 base and J lost 2, with 12 bases in between. The CDR3 protein is CASSLGGFGGNQPQHF. CDR3 DNA sequence: TGTGCCAGCAGCTTAGGAGGATTTGGGGGCAATCAGCCCCAGCATTTT.

The rearrangement uses TRBV27 and TRBJ2-3; D remains ambiguous. The CDR3 covers 17 residues. V was cut by 2 bases and J by 2 bases, with 17 bases left in between. The V gene's germline CDR1 is MNHEY and CDR2 SMNVEV (reference sequence). In DNA form, the CDR3 reads TGTGCCAGCAGTTTAAGCCCCCTCGCGGAACACACAGATACGCAGTATTTT. Its protein is CASSLSPLAEHTDTQYF.